Listed here is a single T cell receptor (beta chain). Unfractionated whole blood yielded total RNA, and T cells were not sorted. Two rounds of nested PCR, of roughly 16 and 10 cycles, were run on TCRalpha and TCRbeta cDNA. Reprocessing the 5' RACE reads, TCRdb reports a single entry for every CDR3 protein and omits DNA. Its table lists 210,000 or so distinct CDR3 sequences. The sample is drawn from a study of monozygotic twins with inflammatory bowel disease. The CDR3 has 14 amino acids. CDR1 and CDR2 (germline): SGHRS, YFSETQ. Sequencing was performed on blood. The sequence was collected from a human donor with ulcerative colitis or Crohn's disease, or a healthy co-twin of an affected twin (not recorded which). The chain employs TRBV5-1 and TRBJ1-1; TCRdb outputs TRBD1, but without DNA this stays unchecked. The CDR3 sequence is CASSEDSLNTEAFF.